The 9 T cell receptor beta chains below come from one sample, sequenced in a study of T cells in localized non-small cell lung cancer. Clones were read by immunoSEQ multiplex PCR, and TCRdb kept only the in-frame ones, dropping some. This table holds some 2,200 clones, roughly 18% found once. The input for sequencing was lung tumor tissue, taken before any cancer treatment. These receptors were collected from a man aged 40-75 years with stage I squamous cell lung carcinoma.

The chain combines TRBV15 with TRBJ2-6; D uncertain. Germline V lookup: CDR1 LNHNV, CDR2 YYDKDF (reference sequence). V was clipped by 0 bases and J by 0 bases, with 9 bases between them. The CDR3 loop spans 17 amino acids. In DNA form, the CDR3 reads TGTGCCACCAGCAGAGATCTTCGAGCCTCTGGGGCCAACGTCCTGACTTTC. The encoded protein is CATSRDLRASGANVLTF.

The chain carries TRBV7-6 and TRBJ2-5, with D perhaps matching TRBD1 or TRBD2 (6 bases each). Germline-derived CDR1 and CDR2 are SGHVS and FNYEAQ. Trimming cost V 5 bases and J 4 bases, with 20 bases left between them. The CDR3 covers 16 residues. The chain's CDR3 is CASSQVGTPGAETQYF. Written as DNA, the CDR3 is TGTGCCAGCAGCCAAGTCGGGACGCCGGGGGCAGAGACCCAGTACTTC.

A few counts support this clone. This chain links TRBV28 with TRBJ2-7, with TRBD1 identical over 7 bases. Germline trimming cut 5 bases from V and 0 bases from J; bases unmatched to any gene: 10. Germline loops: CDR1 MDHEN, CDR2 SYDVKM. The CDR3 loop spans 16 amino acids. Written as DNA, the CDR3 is TGTGCCAGCAGTCAACCGACAGGGCGATACTCCTACGAGCAGTACTTC. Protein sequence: CASSQPTGRYSYEQYF.

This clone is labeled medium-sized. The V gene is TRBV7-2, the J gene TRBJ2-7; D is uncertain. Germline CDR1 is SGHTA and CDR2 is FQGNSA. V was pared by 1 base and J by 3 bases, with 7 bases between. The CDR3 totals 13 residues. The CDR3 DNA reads TGTGCCAGCAGCTTAGGTCCCAACTACGAGCAGTACTTC. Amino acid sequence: CASSLGPNYEQYF.

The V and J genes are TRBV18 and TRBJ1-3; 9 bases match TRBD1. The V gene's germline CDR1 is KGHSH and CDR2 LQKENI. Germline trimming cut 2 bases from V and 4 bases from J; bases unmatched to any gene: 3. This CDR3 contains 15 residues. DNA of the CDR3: TGTGCCAGCTCACCAAGGGGACAGGGCGGAAACACCATATATTTT. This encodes CASSPRGQGGNTIYF. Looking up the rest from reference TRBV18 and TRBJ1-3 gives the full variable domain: NAGVMQNPRHLVRRRGQEARLRCSPMKGHSHVYWYRQLPEEGLKFMVYLQKENIIDESGMPKERFSAEFPKEGPSILRIQQVVRGDSAAYFCASSPRGQGGNTIYFGEGSWLTVV.

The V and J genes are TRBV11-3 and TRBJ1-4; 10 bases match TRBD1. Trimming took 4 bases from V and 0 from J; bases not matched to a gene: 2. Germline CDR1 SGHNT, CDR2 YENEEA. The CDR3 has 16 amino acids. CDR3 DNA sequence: TGTGCCAGCAGCTCCGGACAGGGGGCAACTAATGAAAAACTGTTTTTT. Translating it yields CASSSGQGATNEKLFF.

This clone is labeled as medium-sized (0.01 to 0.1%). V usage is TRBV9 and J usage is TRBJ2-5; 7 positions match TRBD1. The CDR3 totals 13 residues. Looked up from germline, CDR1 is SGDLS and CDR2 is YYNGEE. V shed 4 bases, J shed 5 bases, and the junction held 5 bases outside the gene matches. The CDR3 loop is CASSQGGSETQYF. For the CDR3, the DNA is TGTGCCAGCAGCCAAGGGGGCAGTGAGACCCAGTACTTC.

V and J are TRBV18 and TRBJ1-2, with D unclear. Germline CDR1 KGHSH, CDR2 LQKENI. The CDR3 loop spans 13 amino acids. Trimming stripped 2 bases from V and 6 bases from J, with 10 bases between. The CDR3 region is CASSPAYGDGYTF. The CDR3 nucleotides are TGTGCCAGCTCACCAGCATACGGGGATGGCTACACCTTC.

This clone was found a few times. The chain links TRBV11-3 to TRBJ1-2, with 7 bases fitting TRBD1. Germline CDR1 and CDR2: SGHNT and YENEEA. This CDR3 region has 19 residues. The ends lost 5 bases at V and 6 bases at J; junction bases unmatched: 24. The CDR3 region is CASSHPGLVRSRGQDGYTF. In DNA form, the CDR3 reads TGTGCCAGCAGCCATCCCGGACTCGTCAGATCTAGGGGGCAAGATGGCTACACCTTC.